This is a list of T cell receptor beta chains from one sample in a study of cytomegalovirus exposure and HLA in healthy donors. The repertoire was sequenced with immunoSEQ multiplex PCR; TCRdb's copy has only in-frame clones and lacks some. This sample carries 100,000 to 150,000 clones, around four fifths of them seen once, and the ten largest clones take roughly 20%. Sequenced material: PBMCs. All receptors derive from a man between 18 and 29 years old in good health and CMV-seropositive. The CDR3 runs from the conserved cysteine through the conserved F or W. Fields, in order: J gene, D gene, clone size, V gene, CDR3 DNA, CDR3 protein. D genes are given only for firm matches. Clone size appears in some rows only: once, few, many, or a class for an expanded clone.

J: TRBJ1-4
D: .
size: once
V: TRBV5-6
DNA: TGTGCCAGCAGCTCCGGGACATCTGAAAAACTGTTTTTT
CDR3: CASSSGTSEKLFF

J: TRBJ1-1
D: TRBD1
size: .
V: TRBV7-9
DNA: TGTGCCAGCAGCTCGCAGCAGGGGGCGAACACTGAAGCTTTCTTT
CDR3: CASSSQQGANTEAFF

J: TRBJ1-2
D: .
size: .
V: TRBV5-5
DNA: TGTGCCAGCAGCTTGTGGTCTATAGACTATGGCTACACCTTC
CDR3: CASSLWSIDYGYTF

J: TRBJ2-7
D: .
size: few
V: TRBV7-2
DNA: TGTGCCAGCAGAGGGACAACCACTCCCTACGAGCAGTACTTC
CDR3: CASRGTTTPYEQYF

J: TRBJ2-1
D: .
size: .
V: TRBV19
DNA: TGTGCCAGTACCGATTCCTCAGGGGTGGGCAATGAGCAGTTCTTC
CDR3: CASTDSSGVGNEQFF

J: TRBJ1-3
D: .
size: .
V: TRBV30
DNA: TGTGCCTGGAGTTTCGAGATTACCTATGGAAACACCATATATTTT
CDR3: CAWSFEITYGNTIYF

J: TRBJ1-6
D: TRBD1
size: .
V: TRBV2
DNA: TGTGCCAGCAATTCCGGGACAGGGGGTTCGCCCCTCCACTTT
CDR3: CASNSGTGGSPLHF

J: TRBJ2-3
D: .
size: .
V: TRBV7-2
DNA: TGTGCCAGCAGCTTAGCGGTTACTAGCACAGATACGCAGTATTTT
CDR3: CASSLAVTSTDTQYF

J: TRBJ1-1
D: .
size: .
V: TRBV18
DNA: TGTGCCAGCTCCCTGGAGGTCATGAACACTGAAGCTTTCTTT
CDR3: CASSLEVMNTEAFF

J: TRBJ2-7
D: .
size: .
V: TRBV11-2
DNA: TGTGCCAGCAGCGCGGCCCTCCCCGAGCAGTACTTC
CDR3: CASSAALPEQYF

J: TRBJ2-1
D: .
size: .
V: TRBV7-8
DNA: TGTGCCAGCAGCTACCTCGGGAGTTGGTTCTTC
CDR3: CASSYLGSWFF

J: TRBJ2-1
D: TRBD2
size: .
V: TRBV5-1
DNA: TGCGCCAGCAGCTTGGCACCGGGGGGGCCCTACAATGAGCAGTTCTTC
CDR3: CASSLAPGGPYNEQFF

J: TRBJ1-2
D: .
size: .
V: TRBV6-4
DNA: TGTGCCAGCAGCCCAGGGGCGCGCAACTATGGCTACACCTTC
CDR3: CASSPGARNYGYTF

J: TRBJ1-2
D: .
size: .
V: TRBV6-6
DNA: TGTGCCTGCCATCTAGGGAGTTATGGCTACACCTTC
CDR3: CACHLGSYGYTF

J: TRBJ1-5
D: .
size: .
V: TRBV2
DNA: TGTGCCAGCAGTGATACAGGGTTCCAGTTGTCCCAGCATTTT
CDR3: CASSDTGFQLSQHF

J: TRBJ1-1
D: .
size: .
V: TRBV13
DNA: TGTGCCAGCAGCTCCCGGGTCACGGGGGCTTTCTTT
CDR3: CASSSRVTGAFF

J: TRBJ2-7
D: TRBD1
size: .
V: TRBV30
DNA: TGTGCCTGGAGTCCAAGGACAGGGACGGGCTACGAGCAGTACTTC
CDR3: CAWSPRTGTGYEQYF

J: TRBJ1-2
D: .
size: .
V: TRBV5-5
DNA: TGTGCCAGCAGCCCAGGGTCCTCCAGCTATGGCTACACCTTC
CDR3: CASSPGSSSYGYTF

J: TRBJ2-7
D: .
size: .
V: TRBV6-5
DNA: TGTGCCAGCAGTAAACCGGGTTCCCACGAGCAGTACTTC
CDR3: CASSKPGSHEQYF

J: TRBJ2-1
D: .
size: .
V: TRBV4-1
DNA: TGCGCCAGCAGCCCCCGCCGTCCGGAGTACAATGAGCAGTTCTTC
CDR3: CASSPRRPEYNEQFF

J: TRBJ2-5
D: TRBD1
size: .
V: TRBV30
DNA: TGTGCCTGGAGTGTACAGGGGGCCCTCCAAGAGACCCAGTACTTC
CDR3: CAWSVQGALQETQYF

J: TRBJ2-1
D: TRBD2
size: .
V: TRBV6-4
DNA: TGTGCCAGCAGTTTAGAGTCTAGCGGGGGGGCATATGAGCAGTTCTTC
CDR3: CASSLESSGGAYEQFF

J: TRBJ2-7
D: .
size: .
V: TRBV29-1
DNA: TGCAGCGTTGGGACAGCCTACGAGCAGTACTTC
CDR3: CSVGTAYEQYF

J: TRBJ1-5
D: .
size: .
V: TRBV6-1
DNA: TGTGCCAGCAGTGAACGGGGGGTTGGTAGCAATCAGCCCCAGCATTTT
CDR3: CASSERGVGSNQPQHF

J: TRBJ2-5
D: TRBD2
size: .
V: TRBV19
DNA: TGTGCCAGTAGTAGTAGCGGGGACCAAGAGACCCAGTACTTC
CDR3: CASSSSGDQETQYF

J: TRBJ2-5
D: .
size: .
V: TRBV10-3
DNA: TGTGCCATCAGTGAGATGGGACTGCACCAAGAGACCCAGTACTTC
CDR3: CAISEMGLHQETQYF

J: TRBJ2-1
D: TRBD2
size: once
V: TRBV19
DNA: TGTGCCAGTAGTATGGGACTAGCGTACAATGAGCAGTTCTTC
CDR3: CASSMGLAYNEQFF

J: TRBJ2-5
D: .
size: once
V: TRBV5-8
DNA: TGTGCCAGCAGCCTGCCCTATATTCTCGAACCAACGGAGACCCAGTACTTC
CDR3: CASSLPYILEPTETQYF

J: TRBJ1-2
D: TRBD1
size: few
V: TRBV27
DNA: TGTGCCAGCAGTTCAGGACAGGGGTATGGCTACACCTTC
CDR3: CASSSGQGYGYTF

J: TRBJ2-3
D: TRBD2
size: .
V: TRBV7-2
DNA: TGTGCCAGCAGCTTCGGCAGCGGGGGGGCAGATACGCAGTATTTT
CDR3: CASSFGSGGADTQYF

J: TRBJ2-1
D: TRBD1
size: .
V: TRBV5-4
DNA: TGTGCCAGCAGCTTCGGACAGGGGCTCTACAATGAGCAGTTCTTC
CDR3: CASSFGQGLYNEQFF

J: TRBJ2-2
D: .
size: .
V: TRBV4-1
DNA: TGCGCCAGCAGCCCCCCCTTCAGGGCCGGGGAGCTGTTTTTT
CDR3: CASSPPFRAGELFF

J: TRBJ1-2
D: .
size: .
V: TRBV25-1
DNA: TGTGCCAGCAGTGACGGACAGACCTATGGCTACACCTTC
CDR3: CASSDGQTYGYTF

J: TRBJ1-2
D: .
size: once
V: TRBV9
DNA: TGTGCCAGCAGCGAGGGAGGGGGAAAAGCCGGTGGCTACACCTTC
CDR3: CASSEGGGKAGGYTF

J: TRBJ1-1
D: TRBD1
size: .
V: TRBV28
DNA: TGTGCCAGCACCTTGACCGGACAGGGGTTGAACACTGAAGCTTTCTTT
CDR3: CASTLTGQGLNTEAFF

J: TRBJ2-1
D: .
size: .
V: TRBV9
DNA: TGTGCCAGCAGCGCTCGGACAGCGAATGAGCAGTTCTTC
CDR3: CASSARTANEQFF

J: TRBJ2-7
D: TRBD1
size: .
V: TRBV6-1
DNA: TGTGCCAGCAGTGAAACCAGGGGGCCGTCCCTCTACGAGCAGTACTTC
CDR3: CASSETRGPSLYEQYF

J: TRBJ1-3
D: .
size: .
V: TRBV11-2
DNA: TGTGCCAGCACCCTCGGGGGAAACACCATATATTTT
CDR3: CASTLGGNTIYF

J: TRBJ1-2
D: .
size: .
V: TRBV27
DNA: TGTGCCACCAGATGGGGGGTCGGCTACACCTTC
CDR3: CATRWGVGYTF

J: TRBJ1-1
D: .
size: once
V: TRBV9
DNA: TGTGCCAGCAGCCCCGACTCGGGGTACAGTGAAGCTTTCTTT
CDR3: CASSPDSGYSEAFF

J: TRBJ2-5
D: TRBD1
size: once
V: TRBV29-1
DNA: TGCAGCGTTGAAGAGGGTACGACAGGGTTCAAAGAGACCCAGTACTTC
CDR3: CSVEEGTTGFKETQYF

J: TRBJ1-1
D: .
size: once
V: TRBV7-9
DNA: TGTGCCAGCAGCTCCGAGGGCCGGAACACTGAAGCTTTCTTT
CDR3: CASSSEGRNTEAFF

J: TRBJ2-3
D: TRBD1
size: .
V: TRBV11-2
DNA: TGTGCCAGCAGCTTGTGGACAGGGGCGAGCACAGATACGCAGTATTTT
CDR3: CASSLWTGASTDTQYF

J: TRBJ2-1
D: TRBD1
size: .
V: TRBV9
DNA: TGTGCCAGCAGCCCACCCGGGACAGGGTTAAATGAGCAGTTCTTC
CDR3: CASSPPGTGLNEQFF

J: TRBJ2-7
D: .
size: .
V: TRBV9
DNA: TGTGCCAGCAGCGTAGAAGCGGACCCCCTCTACGAGCAGTACTTC
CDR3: CASSVEADPLYEQYF

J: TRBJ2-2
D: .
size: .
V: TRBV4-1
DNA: TGCGCCAGCAGCCAAGCGACTGCGAACACCGGGGAGCTGTTTTTT
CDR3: CASSQATANTGELFF

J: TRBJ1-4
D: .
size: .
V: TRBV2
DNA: TGTGCCAGCAACACAGAACTCACGGCAACTAATGAAAAACTGTTTTTT
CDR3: CASNTELTATNEKLFF

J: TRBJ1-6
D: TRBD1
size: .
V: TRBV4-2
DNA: TGTGCCAGCAGCCAAGTCATCGGGGACAGGGGTAATTCACCCCTCCACTTT
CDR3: CASSQVIGDRGNSPLHF

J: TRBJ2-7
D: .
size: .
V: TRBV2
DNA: TGTGCCAGCAACGGGGAACGGGAGCAGTACTTC
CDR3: CASNGEREQYF

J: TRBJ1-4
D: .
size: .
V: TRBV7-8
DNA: TGTGCCAGCAGCTTGGGAGTTAATGAAAAACTGTTTTTT
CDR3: CASSLGVNEKLFF